The present T cell receptor beta chain was sequenced within a study of T cell responses to AZD1222 COVID-19 vaccine. Study overall: Second-dose intervals of approximately 4 or approximately 12 weeks were pooled.

Germline assignment: CDR1 SGHRS and CDR2 YFSETQ. The CDR3 extends over 11 amino acids. The V gene lost 4 bases and the J gene lost 2 bases, with 3 bases spanning the gap. Data came from immunoSEQ multiplex PCR; TCRdb stores just in-frame clones and leaves some out. The table has 85,000 to 95,000 clones, around 90% seen once; the top ten hold roughly 8.1%. Study outcomes and limitations: Females outnumbered males among donors, who were mostly white British; clonal diversity was possibly underestimated. Only six people who got AZD1222 tested seropositive at baseline.

A word on this clone: Antigen specificity is unknown.

The sample consisted of peripheral blood, taken on day 0 of AZD1222 vaccination. The TCR originated in an adult in good health. The chain couples TRBV5-1 to TRBJ2-5; D unclear. CDR3 nucleotides: TGCGCCAGCAGCGGGCAAGAGACCCAGTACTTC. It encodes CASSGQETQYF.